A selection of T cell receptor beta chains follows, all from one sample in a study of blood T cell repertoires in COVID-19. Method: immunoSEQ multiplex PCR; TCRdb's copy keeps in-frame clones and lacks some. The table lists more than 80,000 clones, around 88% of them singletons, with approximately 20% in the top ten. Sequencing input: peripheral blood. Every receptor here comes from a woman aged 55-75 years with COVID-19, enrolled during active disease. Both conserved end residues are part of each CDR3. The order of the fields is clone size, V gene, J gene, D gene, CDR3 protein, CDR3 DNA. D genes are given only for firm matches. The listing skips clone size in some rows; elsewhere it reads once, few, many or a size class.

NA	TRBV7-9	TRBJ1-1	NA	CASSRVRAGTEAFF	TGTGCCAGCAGCCGGGTTCGGGCGGGCACTGAAGCTTTCTTT
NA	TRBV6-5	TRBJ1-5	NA	CASSSVPRGNQPQHF	TGTGCCAGCAGCTCTGTCCCCCGAGGCAATCAGCCCCAGCATTTT
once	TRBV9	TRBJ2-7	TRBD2	CASSAGGYEQYF	TGTGCCAGCAGCGCGGGAGGTTACGAGCAGTACTTC
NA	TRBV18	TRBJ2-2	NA	CASSPPPLNTGELFF	TGTGCCAGCTCACCGCCTCCACTAAACACCGGGGAGCTGTTTTTT
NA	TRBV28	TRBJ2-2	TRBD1	CASSSASSTGTGVSGELFF	TGTGCCAGCAGTTCTGCCTCTTCGACCGGGACAGGGGTGTCCGGGGAGCTGTTTTTT
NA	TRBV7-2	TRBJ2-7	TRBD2	CASSLTSGGVTTYEQYF	TGTGCCAGCAGCTTGACTAGCGGGGGAGTTACAACCTACGAGCAGTACTTC
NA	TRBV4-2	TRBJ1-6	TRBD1	CASSQNEHRGLSSPLHF	TGTGCCAGCAGCCAGAATGAGCACAGGGGGCTGAGTTCACCCCTCCACTTT
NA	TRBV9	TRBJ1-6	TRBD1	CASSGQGGSPLHF	TGTGCCAGCAGCGGACAGGGAGGTTCACCCCTCCACTTT
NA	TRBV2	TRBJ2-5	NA	CASRFGDQETQYF	TGTGCCAGCAGATTCGGGGACCAAGAGACCCAGTACTTC
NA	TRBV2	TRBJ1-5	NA	CASSAWTDSQPQHF	TGTGCCAGCAGCGCGTGGACAGACAGTCAGCCCCAGCATTTT
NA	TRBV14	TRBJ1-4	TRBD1	CASSLAQGAGEKLFF	TGTGCCAGCAGCCTCGCGCAGGGGGCCGGGGAAAAACTGTTTTTT
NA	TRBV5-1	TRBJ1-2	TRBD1	CASSLDRGLWGYTF	TGCGCCAGCAGCTTGGACAGGGGGCTCTGGGGCTACACCTTC
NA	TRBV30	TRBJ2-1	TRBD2	CAWRLAGEYNEQFF	TGTGCCTGGAGACTAGCGGGGGAGTACAATGAGCAGTTCTTC
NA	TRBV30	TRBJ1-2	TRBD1	CAWSVSGGASLLVYGYTF	TGTGCCTGGAGTGTATCAGGGGGCGCTTCCCTCCTCGTCTATGGCTACACCTTC
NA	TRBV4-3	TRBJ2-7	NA	CASSQGAHPSYEQYF	TGCGCCAGCAGCCAAGGGGCCCACCCCTCTTACGAGCAGTACTTC
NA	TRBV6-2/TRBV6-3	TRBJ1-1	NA	CASSYYAATEAFF	TGTGCCAGCAGTTACTACGCGGCTACTGAAGCTTTCTTT
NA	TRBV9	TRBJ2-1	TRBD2	CASSPSGSSYNEQFF	TGTGCCAGCAGCCCAAGCGGGAGCTCCTACAATGAGCAGTTCTTC
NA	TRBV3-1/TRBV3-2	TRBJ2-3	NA	CASSLADADTQYF	TGTGCCAGCAGCCTGGCGGATGCAGATACGCAGTATTTT
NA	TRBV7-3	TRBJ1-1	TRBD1	CASSPRDRNMNTEAFF	TGTGCCAGCAGCCCGAGGGACAGGAACATGAACACTGAAGCTTTCTTT
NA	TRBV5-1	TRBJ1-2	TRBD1	CASSLGQWGPNYGYTF	TGCGCCAGCAGCCTGGGACAGTGGGGGCCAAACTATGGCTACACCTTC
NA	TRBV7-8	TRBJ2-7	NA	CASSRRRQAYEQYF	TGTGCCAGCAGCAGGCGCAGGCAGGCCTACGAGCAGTACTTC
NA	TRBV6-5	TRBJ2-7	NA	CASSYDSSYEQYF	TGTGCCAGCAGTTACGACAGCTCCTACGAGCAGTACTTC
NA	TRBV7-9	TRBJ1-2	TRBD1	CASSQGTGGAHGYGYTF	TGTGCCAGCAGCCAGGGGACAGGGGGCGCGCATGGCTATGGCTACACCTTC
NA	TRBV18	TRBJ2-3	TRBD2	CASSPPASGGASTQYF	TGTGCCAGCTCACCACCGGCTAGCGGGGGGGCGAGTACGCAGTATTTT
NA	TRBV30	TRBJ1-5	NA	CAWSGQYNQPQHF	TGTGCCTGGAGTGGCCAGTACAATCAGCCCCAGCATTTT
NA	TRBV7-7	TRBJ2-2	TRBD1	CASSTGTGANTGELFF	TGTGCCAGCAGCACAGGGACAGGGGCGAACACCGGGGAGCTGTTTTTT
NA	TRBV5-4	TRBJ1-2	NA	CASSPGGSLNGYTF	TGTGCCAGCAGCCCGGGGGGTTCACTAAATGGCTACACCTTC
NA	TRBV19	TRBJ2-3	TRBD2	CASSIDGSRTSGGYTQYF	TGTGCCAGTAGTATAGATGGGTCAAGAACTAGCGGGGGTTATACGCAGTATTTT